This record covers a single T cell receptor (beta chain). Its antigen is undetermined. Per germline, CDR1 SGHNT and CDR2 YYREEE (reference sequence). The CDR3 is 13 amino acids. Trimming left V 3 bases short and J 11 bases short, with 17 bases between. The sample originates from a study of Tregs in tolerant kidney transplant recipients. Sequencing was performed with immunoSEQ multiplex PCR; in TCRdb, only in-frame clones are kept and a portion is missing. The sample has about 240,000 clones, about four fifths seen once. General study points: Validation in larger populations is needed because few patients were studied. Biological reproducibility was not directly addressed, but technical replication error appeared minimal. Expanding Tregs on activated donor B cells appeared to best identify donor-specific TCRbeta clones.

The sequenced sample was CD4+ T cells from blood. The chain employs TRBV5-4 and TRBJ1-1, with D unclear. This clonotype originated in a human donor in good health. CDR3 coding DNA: TGTGCCAGCAGCTCCTTGGTTGAAAGGGCGGCTTTCTTT. This translates into CASSSLVERAAFF.